A single sample is the source of the 14 T cell receptor beta chains below, sequenced in a study of shared clonotypes between healthy human individuals. TCRdb's table, derived via immunoSEQ multiplex PCR, lists solely in-frame clones and lacks some. Here the sample spans 1.5 million to 2.5 million clones, 85% to 95% being singletons. Selected positively for CCR7 and CD45RO-negative, naive CD8 cells excluded terminally differentiated effector memory CD45RA+ cells. The sample taken for sequencing was naive CD8+ T cells sorted from blood. The receptors were gathered from a man between 18 and 35 years old in good health.

The rearrangement uses TRBV7-8 and TRBJ2-3, with D uncertain. The CDR3 has 14 amino acids. In germline, CDR1 is SGHVS, CDR2 FQNEAQ. V gave up 0 bases and J gave up 0 bases, with 4 bases separating them. CDR3 in amino acids: CASSLASSTDTQYF. The CDR3 DNA sequence: TGTGCCAGCAGCTTAGCCTCTAGCACAGATACGCAGTATTTT.

V usage is TRBV10-2 and J usage is TRBJ2-7, with 7 nucleotides matching TRBD2. The germline gives CDR1 WSHSY, CDR2 SAAADI. The CDR3 length is 14 residues. J lost 2 bases, V lost 2 bases, and 3 bases had no gene match. The chain's CDR3 is CASSEAGVAYEQYF. The CDR3 bases are TGCGCCAGCAGTGAGGCGGGGGTCGCCTACGAGCAGTACTTC.

The chain uses TRBV11-2 and TRBJ2-3; no clear D. V shed 0 bases and J shed 3 bases, with 7 bases lying between them. In germline, CDR1 is SGHAT, CDR2 FQNNGV. This CDR3 region has 14 residues. This CDR3 is CASSLDTVTDTQYF. The CDR3 DNA is TGTGCCAGCAGCTTAGATACCGTAACAGATACGCAGTATTTT.

In regard to this clone: Other nucleotide sequences in the sample specify the same CDR3. The V call is TRBV14, the J call TRBJ2-7, with 8 positions matching TRBD1. J was trimmed by 4 bases and V by 4 bases; bases with no gene match: 3. This CDR3 has 13 residues. Germline assignment: CDR1 SGHDN and CDR2 FVKESK. The CDR3 DNA sequence: TGTGCCAGCAGCCTAGGACAGGGATACGAGCAGTACTTC. Its protein product is CASSLGQGYEQYF.

The CDR3 bases are TGTGCCAGCAGTCCCCAGGGGTCTAACTATGGCTACACCTTC. It codes for CASSPQGSNYGYTF. J is TRBJ1-2 and V is TRBV27; TRBD1 is a possible D gene (6 bases). Between the trimmed V and J ends, which lost 5 bases and 0 bases, there was a span of 10 bases. The CDR3 totals 14 residues. The germline CDR1 and CDR2 sequences are MNHEY and SMNVEV (reference sequence).

Details on this clone: Different DNA sequences within this sample yield the same CDR3. V is TRBV4-1 and J is TRBJ1-1; no firm D call. CDR3 size: 14 residues. The germline V and J ends were trimmed by 1 base and 1 base, with 7 bases remaining between them. Germline lookup yields CDR1 MGHRA and CDR2 YSYEKL. CDR3 region: CASSQVSGNTEAFF. In nucleotides, the CDR3 is TGCGCCAGCAGCCAAGTATCGGGGAACACTGAAGCTTTCTTT.

This clone was seen just once. The chain has TRBV19 and TRBJ2-2; D may be TRBD2 (5 bases). V was shortened by 5 bases and J by 8 bases, with 15 bases between the two germline ends. CDR1 is LNHDA, CDR2 SQIVND, per germline (reference sequence). The CDR3 runs to 14 residues. The CDR3 DNA reads TGTGCCAGTAGTCCCGGCGGGCGTCTAGGGGAGCTGTTTTTT. Translating gives CASSPGGRLGELFF.

The chain joins TRBV7-2 to TRBJ2-2, with 7 bases that match TRBD1. V dropped 7 bases and J dropped 2; count of bases not matched to a gene: 4. Germline loops: CDR1 SGHTA, CDR2 FQGNSA. The CDR3 totals 14 residues. The CDR3, as DNA: TGTGCCAGCACCAGGACAGGAAACACCGGGGAGCTGTTTTTT. As protein: CASTRTGNTGELFF.

The gene calls are TRBV5-4 and TRBJ1-2, with TRBD1 identical over 7 bases. The V gene end was trimmed by 3 bases and the J gene end by 3 bases; junction bases not matched to a gene: 8. The CDR3 contains 15 residues. Per the germline V gene, CDR1 is SGHNT and CDR2 is YYREEE (reference sequence). CDR3 bases: TGTGCCAGCAGCTGGGGGGGACAGCCATACTATGGCTACACCTTC. Amino acid sequence: CASSWGGQPYYGYTF.

The V call is TRBV4-3, the J call TRBJ2-1; no definite D call. Trimming cost V 0 bases and J 6 bases, with 21 bases left between them. This CDR3 is 18 amino acids long. Germline V lookup: CDR1 LGHNA, CDR2 YSLEER. The CDR3 spells CASSQEPSSPRVGNEQFF. The DNA of the CDR3 is TGCGCCAGCAGCCAAGAACCATCTAGTCCTCGGGTAGGCAATGAGCAGTTCTTC.

The gene calls are TRBV10-3 and TRBJ2-3, with 9 bases aligning to TRBD1. J gave up 3 bases and V 0 bases, and 7 bases lay outside the gene matches. The length of the CDR3 is 17 residues. The germline V gene encodes CDR1 ENHRY and CDR2 SYGVKD. The CDR3 spells CAISESTGTGITDTQYF. The CDR3 DNA reads TGTGCCATCAGTGAGTCTACCGGGACAGGGATAACAGATACGCAGTATTTT.

Points on this clone: Other DNA sequences in the sample encode the same CDR3. The chain employs TRBV4-1 and TRBJ2-7; D not certain. Trimming took off 1 base at V and 0 bases at J, with 7 bases between the two ends. In germline, CDR1 is MGHRA, CDR2 YSYEKL. The CDR3 is 14 residues long. The CDR3 loop reads CASSQVVSSYEQYF. The CDR3 bases are TGCGCCAGCAGCCAAGTCGTCTCCTCCTACGAGCAGTACTTC.

The chain is built from TRBV10-3 and TRBJ1-5; no firm D call. CDR1 and CDR2 from the germline V gene are ENHRY and SYGVKD. The CDR3 totals 15 residues. V shed 5 bases and J shed 4 bases, with 15 bases lying between them. In nucleotides, the CDR3 is TGTGCCATCAGTCCGGCCCCTATGGGGAATCAGCCCCAGCATTTT. Translation gives CAISPAPMGNQPQHF.

The V gene is TRBV7-9, the J gene TRBJ1-4; no definite D call. Looked up from germline, CDR1 is SEHNR and CDR2 is FQNEAQ (reference sequence). The CDR3 runs to 13 residues. V was cut by 0 bases and J by 7 bases, with 6 bases left in between. The CDR3 DNA sequence: TGTGCCAGCAGCTTAGCCCCAGGTGAAAAACTGTTTTTT. As protein: CASSLAPGEKLFF.